The 30 T cell receptor beta chains below all came from one sample that was sequenced in a study of blood T cell repertoires in COVID-19. TCRdb keeps only in-frame clones here, not all; method: immunoSEQ multiplex PCR. The data contain some 150,000 clones, around nine tenths of them seen just once; the ten biggest clones take up less than 3.5%. Sequencing input: peripheral blood. The receptor source for this set is a man aged 65 to 85 with acute or convalescent COVID-19.

The chain couples TRBV3-1 (or the pseudogene TRBV3-2) to TRBJ2-7, with D possibly matching TRBD1 (5 bases). Trimming shortened V by 0 bases and J by 3 bases, and 9 bases separated the two germline ends. The germline V gene has CDR1 LGHDT and CDR2 YNNKEL (reference sequence). CDR3 length: 14 residues. The CDR3, as DNA: TGTGCCAGCAGCCAAGAAGGGGATAGCTACGAGCAGTACTTC. As protein: CASSQEGDSYEQYF.

The chain couples TRBV5-1 to TRBJ2-7; the match to TRBD2 covers 9 bases. The CDR3 contains 14 residues. The germline CDR1 and CDR2 sequences are SGHRS and YFSETQ. The J segment lost 2 bases and the V segment lost 0 bases, leaving 0 bases of the junction unmatched. The CDR3 coding sequence is TGCGCCAGCAGCTTGGCTAGCGGGGCCTACGAGCAGTACTTC. It specifies CASSLASGAYEQYF.

The chain is built from TRBV6-5 and TRBJ2-2; perhaps TRBD2 as D (5 bases). The CDR3 sequence is 16 residues long. Germline assignment: CDR1 MNHEY and CDR2 SVGAGI. Trimming pared 3 bases from V and 4 bases from J, leaving 15 bases between. CDR3 in DNA: TGTGCCAGCAGTTATTCGGGGAGACTATTCACCGGGGAGCTGTTTTTT. Translating gives CASSYSGRLFTGELFF.

The rearrangement joins TRBV2 to TRBJ2-3; 7 bases align to TRBD2. The germline CDR1 and CDR2 sequences are SNHLY and FYNNEI. This CDR3 region has 13 residues. Trimming at V came to 5 bases and at J to 5 bases, leaving 4 bases not matched to a gene. The CDR3 DNA follows: TGTGCCAGCAGTCGTAGCGGGCTAGATACGCAGTATTTT. It codes for CASSRSGLDTQYF.

The V call is TRBV7-2, the J call TRBJ2-7; tentative D call: TRBD1 (5 bases). From germline, CDR1 is SGHTA and CDR2 FQGNSA. The CDR3 loop spans 13 amino acids. Trimming pared 1 base from V and 9 bases from J, leaving 13 bases between. In nucleotides, the CDR3 is TGTGCCAGCAGCTTAGAGGTGCAGGGCTCGCAGTACTTC. This translates into CASSLEVQGSQYF.

V gene TRBV5-1 combines with J gene TRBJ2-1; 9 nucleotides agree with TRBD2. In germline, CDR1 is SGHRS, CDR2 YFSETQ. The CDR3 contains 15 residues. V trimming: 4 bases; J trimming: 10 bases; junction bases outside the gene matches: 12. For the CDR3, the DNA is TGCGCCAGCAGCGCGTTAGCGGGAGTAGGTAGAGAGCAGTTCTTC. Translated, it gives CASSALAGVGREQFF.

Only one count was recorded for this clone. The chain has TRBV15 and TRBJ1-5; 7 bases map to TRBD1. The CDR3 length is 17 residues. Germline CDR1 is LNHNV and CDR2 is YYDKDF (reference sequence). V trimming: 0 bases; J trimming: 0 bases; junction bases outside the gene matches: 5. CDR3 amino acids: CATSRDWDRGSNQPQHF. Written as DNA, the CDR3 is TGTGCCACCAGCAGAGATTGGGACAGAGGTAGCAATCAGCCCCAGCATTTT.

This chain uses TRBV6-5 with TRBJ1-1; D gene ambiguous. With 8 bases removed from V and 0 bases from J, the gap between germline ends came to 13 bases. Germline V CDR1 and CDR2: MNHEY, SVGAGI. This CDR3 is 14 amino acids long. The CDR3 reads CASARGVMNTEAFF. The CDR3, as DNA: TGTGCCAGCGCAAGAGGTGTAATGAACACTGAAGCTTTCTTT.

The chain joins TRBV7-2 to TRBJ1-5; D possibly corresponds to TRBD1 (6 bases). The ends were cut back, 3 bases at V and 2 bases at J, with 14 bases in the middle. CDR1 and CDR2 (germline): SGHTA, FQGNSA. CDR3 size: 16 residues. This CDR3 is CASSFYRVTRNQPQHF. In DNA form, the CDR3 reads TGTGCCAGCAGCTTCTACAGGGTCACGCGCAATCAGCCCCAGCATTTT.

The CDR3, as DNA: TGTGCCAGCAGTGAGAGGCGGGAGACTGAAGCTTTCTTT. Amino acid sequence: CASSERRETEAFF. The chain recombines TRBV2 with TRBJ1-1; no definite D call. From germline, CDR1 is SNHLY and CDR2 FYNNEI. The ends were cut back, 3 bases at V and 5 bases at J, with 10 bases in the middle. The CDR3 spans 13 residues.

This chain's CDR3 is CASSLASVSYNEQFF. CDR3 DNA: TGCGCCAGCAGCTTGGCCTCCGTTTCCTACAATGAGCAGTTCTTC. The chain is built from TRBV5-1 and TRBJ2-1; D is uncertain. The germline CDR1 and CDR2 sequences are SGHRS and YFSETQ. The CDR3 sequence is 15 residues long. Trimming shortened V by 0 bases and J by 1 base, and 8 bases separated the two germline ends.

This clone was seen just once. J is TRBJ2-2 and V is TRBV24-1, with 7 bases lining up with TRBD1. Germline V lookup: CDR1 KGHDR, CDR2 SFDVKD. CDR3 length: 17 residues. V lost 4 bases to trimming and J lost 3 bases; unmatched junction nucleotides: 10. The CDR3 spells CATSDPRQGLYTGELFF. In nucleotides, the CDR3 is TGTGCCACCAGTGACCCTCGACAGGGATTGTACACCGGGGAGCTGTTTTTT.

The rearrangement joins TRBV5-1 to TRBJ1-1; 8 nucleotides match TRBD1. CDR3 length equals 15 residues. V shed 4 bases and J 4 bases; nucleotides not matched to a gene: 9. Germline CDR1 and CDR2: SGHRS and YFSETQ. CDR3 sequence: CASSRGQGQSTEAFF. In DNA form, the CDR3 reads TGCGCCAGCAGCCGTGGACAGGGTCAGAGCACTGAAGCTTTCTTT. The full variable domain, in which reference TRBV5-1 and TRBJ1-1 provide the parts outside the CDR3, is KAGVTQTPRYLIKTRGQQVTLSCSPISGHRSVSWYQQTPGQGLQFLFEYFSETQRNKGNFPGRFSGRQFSNSRSEMNVSTLELGDSALYLCASSRGQGQSTEAFFGQGTRLTVV.

The gene calls are TRBV7-9 and TRBJ2-6; the match to TRBD1 covers 8 bases. The V and J ends lost 2 bases and 4 bases, in that order; junction bases with no gene match: 7. The CDR3 runs 17 residues. CDR1 and CDR2 (germline): SEHNR, FQNEAQ (reference sequence). The CDR3 DNA reads as TGTGCCAGCAGCTTAAGTGGACAGGGTCACGGGGCCAACGTCCTGACTTTC. Protein sequence: CASSLSGQGHGANVLTF.

V gene TRBV29-1 combines with J gene TRBJ2-1; maybe TRBD1 (5 bases). The CDR3 covers 13 residues. CDR1 and CDR2 from the germline V gene are SQVTM and ANQGSEA. The V gene lost 8 bases and the J gene lost 3 bases, with 14 bases spanning the gap. This chain's CDR3 is CSMTESIYNEQFF. CDR3 DNA: TGCAGCATGACAGAGTCCATCTACAATGAGCAGTTCTTC.

V usage is TRBV4-3 and J usage is TRBJ2-2; D gene uncertain. The germline V and J ends were trimmed by 0 bases and 0 bases, with 8 bases remaining between them. CDR1 is LGHNA and CDR2 is YSLEER in the germline V gene. The CDR3 runs to 16 residues. CDR3 loop: CASSQEGHANTGELFF. For the CDR3, the DNA is TGCGCCAGCAGCCAAGAGGGCCACGCGAACACCGGGGAGCTGTTTTTT.

V gene TRBV6-2 or TRBV6-3 combines with J gene TRBJ2-7, with TRBD1 identical over 8 bases. CDR1 is MNHEY and CDR2 is SVGEGT in the germline V gene. The CDR3 is 16 residues long. V was pared by 6 bases and J by 3 bases, with 13 bases of the junction left unmatched. The CDR3 reads CASSRRTGSVSYEQYF. CDR3 DNA sequence: TGTGCCAGCAGCCGCCGGACAGGGTCGGTTAGCTACGAGCAGTACTTC.

J is TRBJ2-1 and V is TRBV5-4; TRBD2 matches 11 bases. Looked up from germline, CDR1 is SGHNT and CDR2 is YYREEE (reference sequence). The ends lost 7 bases at V and 0 bases at J; junction bases unmatched: 6. The CDR3 totals 16 residues. For the CDR3, the DNA is TGTGCCAGCGGACGACTAGCGGGGAACTCCTACAATGAGCAGTTCTTC. It specifies CASGRLAGNSYNEQFF.

J is TRBJ2-5 and V is TRBV4-2; 10 positions agree with TRBD2. With 6 bases clipped from V and 0 bases from J, the junction kept 7 bases outside the gene matches. The CDR3 length is 16 residues. Germline values: CDR1 LGHNA, CDR2 YNFKEQ. The CDR3 coding sequence is TGTGCCAGCAGTCCTACTAGCGGGACGTACCAAGAGACCCAGTACTTC. It is translated as CASSPTSGTYQETQYF.

The chain carries TRBV6-6 and TRBJ2-5; tentative D call: TRBD2 (6 bases). The CDR3 consists of 14 residues. V lost 10 bases and J lost 1, with 16 bases in between. Germline V lookup: CDR1 MNHNY, CDR2 SVGAGI (reference sequence). Here the CDR3 DNA reads TGTGCCACCCTCGGGGGTCGGGTCCAAGAGACCCAGTACTTC. Its protein product is CATLGGRVQETQYF.

The V call is TRBV24-1, the J call TRBJ1-4; the match to TRBD1 covers 8 bases. V was pared by 8 bases and J by 6 bases, with 4 bases of the junction left unmatched. Looked up from germline, CDR1 is KGHDR and CDR2 is SFDVKD. There are 13 residues in the CDR3. This CDR3 is CATTKTGDEKLFF. In DNA, the CDR3 is TGTGCCACCACAAAGACAGGGGATGAAAAACTGTTTTTT.

CDR3: CASSSLAALYEQYF. The CDR3 bases are TGTGCCAGCAGCTCCCTAGCGGCCTTATACGAGCAGTACTTC. The chain links TRBV7-2 to TRBJ2-7; 7 nucleotides match TRBD2. The CDR3 has 14 amino acids. Germline-derived CDR1 and CDR2 are SGHTA and FQGNSA. V lost 4 bases and J lost 4; bases outside the gene matches: 7.

The chain couples TRBV12-3 or TRBV12-4 to TRBJ1-6, with D perhaps matching TRBD1 (5 bases). The ends were cut back, 3 bases at V and 10 bases at J, with 10 bases in the middle. CDR3 length: 13 residues. CDR3 DNA sequence: TGTGCCAGCAGTTTCACAGGCGGCTCACCCCTCCACTTT. Translation gives CASSFTGGSPLHF.

This rearrangement joins TRBV28 to TRBJ1-1; tentative D call: TRBD1 (6 bases). Germline values: CDR1 MDHEN, CDR2 SYDVKM. The V end lost 7 bases, the J end lost 4 bases, and 13 bases lay between the germline ends. The CDR3 has 13 amino acids. The CDR3, as DNA: TGTGCCAGCATTTCAGGGGTAGGCACTGAAGCTTTCTTT. As protein: CASISGVGTEAFF.

The chain has TRBV5-4 and TRBJ2-1, with a weak D call TRBD1 (5 bases). Trimming cost V 4 bases and J 5 bases, with 13 bases left between them. The CDR3 covers 14 residues. The germline gives CDR1 SGHNT, CDR2 YYREEE (reference sequence). Written as DNA, the CDR3 is TGTGCCAGCAGCCAGATTGCAGGGAACAATGAGCAGTTCTTC. It specifies CASSQIAGNNEQFF.

The chain employs TRBV11-3 and TRBJ2-1, with 8 bases identical to TRBD2. This CDR3 is 15 amino acids long. The trim removed 1 base at V and 8 bases at J, leaving 7 bases unmatched. Germline-derived CDR1 and CDR2 are SGHNT and YENEEA. In DNA, the CDR3 is TGTGCCAGCAGCTTAGCGGGGGGGGGCCCCCATGAGCAGTTCTTC. The encoded protein is CASSLAGGGPHEQFF.

This sequence joins TRBV5-1 and TRBJ2-3, with TRBD2 identical over 9 bases. V trimming: 4 bases; J trimming: 0 bases; junction bases outside the gene matches: 6. This CDR3 is built from 16 residues. Germline loops: CDR1 SGHRS, CDR2 YFSETQ. Here the CDR3 DNA reads TGCGCCAGCAGCCCGGTAACTAGCGGGAGCACAGATACGCAGTATTTT. The encoded protein is CASSPVTSGSTDTQYF.

This clone has a single count. This chain uses TRBV6-2 or TRBV6-3 with TRBJ1-4; D possibly corresponds to TRBD1 (6 bases). The germline V gene has CDR1 MNHEY and CDR2 SVGEGT. Trimming removed 2 bases at V and 8 bases at J, with 12 bases between. The CDR3 covers 14 residues. Written as DNA, the CDR3 is TGTGCCAGCAGTTACAAGCGGGGGCAAGAAAAACTGTTTTTT. Translating it yields CASSYKRGQEKLFF.

The chain joins TRBV5-1 to TRBJ2-2, with 10 positions matching TRBD1. Trimming at V came to 4 bases and at J to 6 bases, leaving 9 bases not matched to a gene. Per germline, CDR1 SGHRS and CDR2 YFSETQ. The CDR3 has 16 residues. The DNA of the CDR3 is TGCGCCAGCAGCATACGGGACAGGGGAGCGCCCGGGGAGCTGTTTTTT. This translates into CASSIRDRGAPGELFF.

The V gene is TRBV10-3, the J gene TRBJ1-5, with TRBD1 matching over 10 bases. Germline V gene data show CDR1 as ENHRY and CDR2 as SYGVKD. This CDR3 is built from 14 residues. V lost 4 bases to trimming and J lost 4 bases; unmatched junction nucleotides: 1. Written as DNA, the CDR3 is TGTGCCATCAGTGCGGGACAGGGGAATCAGCCCCAGCATTTT. This sequence encodes CAISAGQGNQPQHF.